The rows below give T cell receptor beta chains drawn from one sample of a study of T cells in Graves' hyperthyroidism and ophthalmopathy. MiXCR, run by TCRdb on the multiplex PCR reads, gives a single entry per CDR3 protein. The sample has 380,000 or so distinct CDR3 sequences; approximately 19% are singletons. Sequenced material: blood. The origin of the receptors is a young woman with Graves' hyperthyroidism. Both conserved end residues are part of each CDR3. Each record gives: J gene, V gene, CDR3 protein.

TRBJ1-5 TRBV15 CATSPNTPAVSNQPQHF
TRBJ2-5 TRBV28 CASSLWGQGPGGTQYF
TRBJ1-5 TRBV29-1 CSVARENNQPQHF
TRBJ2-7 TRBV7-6 CASSLGVGRASYEQYF
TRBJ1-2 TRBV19 CASSRWNYGYTF
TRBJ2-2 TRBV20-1 CSARVAGADTGELFF
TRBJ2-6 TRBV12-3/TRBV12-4 CASSLTQGTGANVLTF
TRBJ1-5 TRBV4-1 CASSRTYRGENQPQHF
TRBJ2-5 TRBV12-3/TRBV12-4 CASSFFVRETQYF
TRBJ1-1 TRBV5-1 CASSTPGVHTEAFF
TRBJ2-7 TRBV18 CASSPGTGVSYEQYF
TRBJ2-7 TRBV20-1 CSAIWGADSYEQYF
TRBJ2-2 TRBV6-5 CASSYTNTGELFF
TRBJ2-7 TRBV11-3 CASSSWTESYEQYF
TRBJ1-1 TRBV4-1 CASSQEQVNAEAFF
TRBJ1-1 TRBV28 CASSLLGQGVTEAFF
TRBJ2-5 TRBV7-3 CASSPGAFMRETQYF
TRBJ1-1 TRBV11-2 CASSLPPGRGLNTEAFF
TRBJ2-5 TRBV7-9 CASSPRTLETQYF
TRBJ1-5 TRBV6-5 CASSWGTGRPQHF
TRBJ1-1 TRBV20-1 CSARDTTRGAFF
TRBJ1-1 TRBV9 CASSGPSGTGGPDGGMNTEAFF
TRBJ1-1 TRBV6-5 CASRASMNTEAFF
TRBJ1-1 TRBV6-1 CASSEMGSRGPWAFF
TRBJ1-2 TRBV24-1 CATSDLSGAGYTF
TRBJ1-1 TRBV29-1 CSVGQTNTEAFF
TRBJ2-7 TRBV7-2 CASSLRPQREDEQYF
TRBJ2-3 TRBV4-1 CASRRGLAGGATDTQYF
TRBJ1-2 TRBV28 CASRTDRDGSYTF
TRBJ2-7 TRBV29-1 CSVSVRTYEQYF
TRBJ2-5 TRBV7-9 CASSIPYRDRETQYF
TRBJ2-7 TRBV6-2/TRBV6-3 CASGLDRASYEQYF
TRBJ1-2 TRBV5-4 CASSAGRGAKGYTF
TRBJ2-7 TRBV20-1 CSARDEGANPYEQYF
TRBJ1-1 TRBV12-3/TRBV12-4 CASSVLADQEAFF
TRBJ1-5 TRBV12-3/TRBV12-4 CASSLGGRTGDYSNQPQHF
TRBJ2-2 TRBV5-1 CASSLRPGTNTGELFF
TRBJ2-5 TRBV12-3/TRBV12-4 CASSLWQEETQYF
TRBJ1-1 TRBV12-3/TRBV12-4 CASSLGPMNTEAFF
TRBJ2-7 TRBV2 CASTRLASSYEQYF